The 3 T cell receptor beta chains below all came from one sample that was sequenced in a study of T cell clonotyping in hematopoietic cell transplantation. The assay was immunoSEQ multiplex PCR, and TCRdb's table has in-frame clones only and misses some. The profile shows over 25,000 clones, roughly 82% of them singletons. This sample's time point: recipient sample about 28 days before transplant, after cytoreduction. The material was peripheral blood mononuclear cells, obtained before stem cell transplant. Receptors were obtained from a woman in her sixties or seventies with acute myeloid leukemia. Some clones in this sample may be carry-over from other donors' samples.

The rearrangement uses TRBV7-2 and TRBJ2-3; unclear D gene. V dropped 3 bases and J dropped 6 bases, with 7 bases sitting between them. Germline CDR1 and CDR2: SGHTA and FQGNSA. This CDR3 is 12 amino acids long. The CDR3 DNA follows: TGTGCCAGCAGCTTGGGAACGGATACGCAGTATTTT. Its translation: CASSLGTDTQYF.

This clone came up once. The chain recombines TRBV6-5 with TRBJ2-1; 7 bases are shared with TRBD1. The CDR3 totals 14 residues. Trimming at V came to 2 bases and at J to 3 bases, leaving 1 base not matched to a gene. From germline, CDR1 is MNHEY and CDR2 SVGAGI. In DNA, the CDR3 is TGTGCCAGCAGTTACCAGGGGGACTACAATGAGCAGTTCTTC. Encoded protein: CASSYQGDYNEQFF.

The chain uses TRBV5-1 and TRBJ2-5, with 7 bases lining up with TRBD2. The germline V gene has CDR1 SGHRS and CDR2 YFSETQ. This CDR3 has 14 residues. J lost 4 bases, V lost 4 bases, and 7 bases had no gene match. CDR3 sequence reads: CASSPLGEGETQYF. In nucleotides, the CDR3 is TGCGCCAGCAGCCCTCTAGGGGAGGGAGAGACCCAGTACTTC. The full variable domain, in which reference TRBV5-1 and TRBJ2-5 provide the parts outside the CDR3, is KAGVTQTPRYLIKTRGQQVTLSCSPISGHRSVSWYQQTPGQGLQFLFEYFSETQRNKGNFPGRFSGRQFSNSRSEMNVSTLELGDSALYLCASSPLGEGETQYFGPGTRLLVL.